Following are 15 T cell receptor beta chains from one sample sequenced in a study of identical twins. TCRdb itself ran the 5' RACE reads through MiXCR, one entry per CDR3 protein. This repertoire shows 400,000 to 550,000 distinct CDR3 sequences, 13% to 15% found once; its top ten account for around 0.98%. This sample also appeared in a second study, on yellow fever vaccine responses in identical twins.

The sequenced sample was CD4+ T cells sorted from blood. Receptors were obtained from a woman aged 18-29 years in good health.

V gene TRBV7-9 combines with J gene TRBJ2-2, with D tentatively TRBD1 (5 bases). The CDR3 is 16 amino acids. Trimming cost V 4 bases and J 0 bases, with 12 bases left between them. Germline V gene lookup returns CDR1 SEHNR and CDR2 FQNEAQ (reference sequence). The CDR3 region is CASSSRTFANTGELFF. The CDR3 nucleotides read TGTGCCAGCAGCTCTAGGACATTTGCGAACACCGGGGAGCTGTTTTTT.

The rearrangement links TRBV27 to TRBJ1-1; TRBD1 is a possible D gene (6 bases). Trimming shortened V by 4 bases and J by 11 bases, and 17 bases separated the two germline ends. The CDR3 has 13 residues. In germline, CDR1 is MNHEY, CDR2 SMNVEV (reference sequence). The chain's CDR3 is CASSSTGSRNAFF. CDR3 sequence (DNA): TGTGCCAGCAGTTCAACAGGGTCAAGGAATGCTTTCTTT.

The V and J genes are TRBV10-1 and TRBJ2-1; 7 bases match TRBD1. CDR3 length: 14 amino acids. Germline V CDR1 and CDR2: WNHNN, SYGVQD (reference sequence). V shed 0 bases, J shed 4 bases, and the junction held 0 bases outside the gene matches. CDR3: CASSESDRYNEQFF. CDR3 nucleotide sequence: TGCGCCAGCAGTGAGTCGGACAGGTACAATGAGCAGTTCTTC.

The chain links TRBV21-1 to TRBJ2-3; TRBD2, the D gene given by the table, was not confirmed from the DNA. TRBV21-1 is tagged as a pseudogene. The CDR3 consists of 13 residues. Written as DNA, the CDR3 is TGTGCCAGCGTTAGCGGTGGCACAGATACGCAGTATTTT. Its translation is CASVSGGTDTQYF.

In this sample, this clonotype turned up a few times. This chain joins TRBV7-2 and TRBJ1-5; D may be TRBD1 (6 bases). Trimming removed 3 bases from V and 4 bases from J, with 10 bases in between. CDR1 SGHTA and CDR2 FQGNSA come from the germline V gene. This CDR3 is 14 amino acids long. In DNA, the CDR3 is TGTGCCAGCAGCTTGGCAGGGGTAAATCAGCCCCAGCATTTT. Amino acids: CASSLAGVNQPQHF.

This clonotype was recorded at least ten times. The CDR3 is CASSLGANQPQHF. The CDR3 coding sequence is TGTGCCAGCAGTTTGGGGGCGAATCAGCCCCAGCATTTT. The chain employs TRBV12-3 or TRBV12-4 and TRBJ1-5, with D perhaps matching TRBD1 (6 bases). The CDR3 is 13 residues long. Trimming pared 3 bases from V and 4 bases from J, leaving 7 bases between.

This clonotype was counted at least ten times. This chain uses TRBV5-1 with TRBJ2-2; 7 positions match TRBD2. With V trimmed by 4 bases and J by 5 bases, 2 bases remained unmatched. The length of the CDR3 is 13 residues. Germline V lookup: CDR1 SGHRS, CDR2 YFSETQ. CDR3 DNA: TGCGCCAGCAGCGCTAGCGGAACCGGGGAGCTGTTTTTT. Translated: CASSASGTGELFF.

This clonotype has a handful of counts. The V gene is TRBV7-9, the J gene TRBJ2-7; 7 bases agree with TRBD1. Unmatched junction bases numbered 10, after V lost 5 bases and J lost 3 bases. CDR1 and CDR2 (germline): SEHNR, FQNEAQ (reference sequence). This CDR3 contains 15 residues. CDR3 nucleotide sequence: TGTGCCAGCAGCCCAACAGGGGCCTCTATCTACGAGCAGTACTTC. Protein: CASSPTGASIYEQYF.

This clonotype was counted only a few times. The CDR3 loop is CASMRGSDTGELFF. CDR3 bases: TGCGCCAGCATGCGGGGGTCTGACACCGGGGAGCTGTTTTTT. The chain combines TRBV5-1 with TRBJ2-2; 7 positions match TRBD2. Germline CDR1 SGHRS, CDR2 YFSETQ. This CDR3 region has 14 residues. With 6 bases clipped from V and 3 bases from J, the junction kept 5 bases outside the gene matches. The full variable domain, its missing parts supplied by reference TRBV5-1 and TRBJ2-2, is KAGVTQTPRYLIKTRGQQVTLSCSPISGHRSVSWYQQTPGQGLQFLFEYFSETQRNKGNFPGRFSGRQFSNSRSEMNVSTLELGDSALYLCASMRGSDTGELFFGEGSRLTVL.

In this sample, this clonotype turned up a few times. The gene calls are TRBV6-5 and TRBJ2-7; 10 positions agree with TRBD2. CDR1 is MNHEY, CDR2 SVGAGI, per germline. Trimming removed 0 bases from V and 1 base from J; junction bases left unmatched: 6. This CDR3 is built from 17 residues. CDR3 protein: CASSYSRTSGQSYEQYF. The CDR3 nucleotides are TGTGCCAGCAGTTACTCAAGGACTAGCGGCCAGTCCTACGAGCAGTACTTC.

This clonotype was recorded many times. This chain uses TRBV5-1 with TRBJ2-3; 8 positions agree with TRBD2. This CDR3 region has 16 residues. V was clipped by 4 bases and J by 1 base; unmatched bases: 8. The germline V gene has CDR1 SGHRS and CDR2 YFSETQ. The CDR3 DNA follows: TGCGCCAGCAGCCTCTCAGCGGGGGCCGGCACAGATACGCAGTATTTT. Translation: CASSLSAGAGTDTQYF.

This chain links TRBV7-9 with TRBJ1-1; 9 bases fit TRBD1. Losses at the gene ends were 4 bases for V and 10 bases for J; bases not matched to a gene: 13. Germline CDR1 and CDR2: SEHNR and FQNEAQ (reference sequence). This CDR3 comprises 15 residues. The CDR3 DNA reads as TGTGCCAGCAGCTCCCCCCCGGGACAGGGTTTTGGAGCTTTCTTT. This encodes CASSSPPGQGFGAFF.

This clonotype appeared a single time. The V gene is TRBV7-9, the J gene TRBJ2-5; 8 nucleotides agree with TRBD1. Trimming at V came to 5 bases and at J to 0 bases, leaving 5 bases not matched to a gene. Germline V lookup: CDR1 SEHNR, CDR2 FQNEAQ (reference sequence). This CDR3 has 15 amino acids. CDR3 in amino acids: CASSEGQAYQETQYF. Here the CDR3 DNA reads TGTGCCAGCAGCGAGGGACAGGCCTACCAAGAGACCCAGTACTTC.

Regarding this clonotype: The junction shows a germline mismatch at one end, possibly a read error. The CDR3 nucleotides are TGCAGCGCTCCGGGACAGGGGAACTATTGCTACACCTTC. It specifies CSAPGQGNYCYTF. V gene TRBV29-1 combines with J gene TRBJ1-2, with 10 bases lining up with TRBD1. The germline V gene encodes CDR1 SQVTM and CDR2 ANQGSEA. This CDR3 is built from 13 residues.

This clonotype has just a few counts. The rearrangement joins TRBV7-2 to TRBJ2-7; D ambiguous. V dropped 6 bases and J dropped 2 bases, with 11 bases sitting between them. The germline CDR1 and CDR2 sequences are SGHTA and FQGNSA. The CDR3 has 13 residues. The CDR3, as DNA: TGTGCCAGCAGAAACACCCCAGCCTACGAGCAGTACTTC. It encodes CASRNTPAYEQYF.